Below are 7 T cell receptor beta chains sequenced from a single sample in a study of graft-versus-host responses after intestinal transplantation. Their antigens are not known. Generated by immunoSEQ multiplex PCR, the TCRdb table keeps only in-frame clones and is missing some. Counted here are some 130,000 clones, about 95% occurring once; the ten biggest clones make up more than 2.5%. The starting material was unstimulated CD8+ T cells sorted from spleen or lymph node cells, obtained before intestinal transplant. The receptor source for this set is a human donor who received an intestinal transplant.

This clone was detected only once. This chain joins TRBV7-6 and TRBJ2-7; no clear D gene. The CDR3 length is 13 residues. V lost 6 bases to trimming and J lost 3 bases, with 12 bases between them. The germline V gene has CDR1 SGHVS and CDR2 FNYEAQ. This CDR3 reads CASSYTANYEQYF. The CDR3, as DNA: TGTGCCAGCAGTTATACAGCGAACTACGAGCAGTACTTC.

This clone was seen a handful of times. The V call is TRBV5-4, the J call TRBJ1-1; D remains unclear. The CDR3 consists of 13 residues. V was clipped by 1 base and J by 5 bases, with 9 bases between them. Looked up from germline, CDR1 is SGHNT and CDR2 is YYREEE (reference sequence). CDR3 residues: CASSLRRGTEAFF. The CDR3 DNA sequence: TGTGCCAGCAGCTTGAGGAGAGGAACTGAAGCTTTCTTT.

The V call is TRBV28, the J call TRBJ1-4; the D is unclear. Germline V gene lookup returns CDR1 MDHEN and CDR2 SYDVKM. The CDR3 sequence is 14 residues long. The V end lost 6 bases, the J end lost 4 bases, and 12 bases lay between the germline ends. CDR3 DNA sequence: TGTGCCAGCAGCCTGGAGGGTGGTAATGAAAAACTGTTTTTT. Its translation: CASSLEGGNEKLFF.

Comment on this clone: Other DNA sequences in this sample translate to the same CDR3. The rearrangement joins TRBV7-3 to TRBJ2-2; TRBD2 is a possible D gene (5 bases). In germline, CDR1 is SGHTA, CDR2 FQGTGA. The CDR3 sequence is 13 residues long. V lost 0 bases to trimming and J lost 6 bases, with 5 bases between them. This chain's CDR3 is CASSLTGAGELFF. The CDR3 DNA is TGTGCCAGCAGCTTAACGGGAGCCGGGGAGCTGTTTTTT.

The chain recombines TRBV15 with TRBJ1-2; 8 bases are a match to TRBD1. The CDR3 loop spans 14 amino acids. V shed 0 bases and J 5 bases; nucleotides not matched to a gene: 2. Germline V gene data show CDR1 as LNHNV and CDR2 as YYDKDF (reference sequence). The CDR3 loop reads CATSRDTGGYGYTF. In DNA, the CDR3 is TGTGCCACCAGCAGAGATACAGGGGGGTATGGCTACACCTTC.

This chain uses TRBV15 with TRBJ2-7; 8 nucleotides line up with TRBD2. Germline-derived CDR1 and CDR2 are LNHNV and YYDKDF (reference sequence). The CDR3 is 15 residues long. The V and J ends lost 5 bases and 6 bases, in that order; junction bases with no gene match: 12. The CDR3 DNA reads as TGTGCCACCAGCTCTCCCCCGGGAGGGCCTGTCGAGCAGTACTTC. Its protein is CATSSPPGGPVEQYF.

The chain joins TRBV9 to TRBJ2-3, with no clear D. The V gene's germline CDR1 is SGDLS and CDR2 YYNGEE. The CDR3 is 13 amino acids. Trimming cost V 4 bases and J 0 bases, with 6 bases left between them. The CDR3 loop reads CASSPYSTDTQYF. DNA for the CDR3: TGTGCCAGCAGCCCCTATAGCACAGATACGCAGTATTTT. The full variable domain, completed using reference TRBV9 and TRBJ2-3, is DSGVTQTPKHLITATGQRVTLRCSPRSGDLSVYWYQQSLDQGLQFLIQYYNGEERAKGNILERFSAQQFPDLHSELNLSSLELGDSALYFCASSPYSTDTQYFGPGTRLTVL.